This T cell receptor (beta chain) came from a study of OX40 agonist ivuxolimab in advanced cancers. About the research overall: The study gave patients intravenous ivuxolimab at 0.01 to 10 mg/kg every 2 weeks. Eligibility rules accepted prior anti-PD-1, anti-PD-L1 or anti-CTLA-4 therapy, and approximately 40% had some.

Findings and caveats of the study: With doses of 0.1 to 3.0 mg/kg, CD4+ and CD8+ blood T cells had undergone clonal expansion by week 6.

Remarks on this clone: Its antigen is not known.

Data came from immunoSEQ multiplex PCR; TCRdb stores just in-frame clones and leaves some out. The top ten clones hold roughly 23% of a sample with around 26,000 clones, approximately 79% of them seen once. This TCR derives from an adult with an advanced solid tumor such as melanoma, head and neck, liver or kidney cancer. The starting material was CD4+ or CD8+ T cells sorted from blood, obtained in a trial of the OX40 agonist ivuxolimab.

CDR3 amino acids: CASSLPSGYRDHEQYF. CDR3 nucleotide sequence: TGTGCCAGCAGTTTACCCTCCGGGTACAGGGACCACGAGCAGTACTTC. The genes are TRBV28 and TRBJ2-7; D might be TRBD1 (6 bases). V was clipped by 2 bases and J by 5 bases, with 19 bases between them. Germline lookup yields CDR1 MDHEN and CDR2 SYDVKM. The CDR3 sequence is 16 residues long.